This TCR beta chain was identified during a study of blood T cells in healthy people across ages. Per germline, CDR1 SEHNR and CDR2 FQNEAQ (reference sequence). CDR3 length: 16 residues. V dropped 2 bases and J dropped 2; count of bases not matched to a gene: 7. A second PCR of 7 to 11 cycles used a sample-barcoded 5' primer and a J-beta primer mix. Individual samples furnished no less than 2.5 million CDR3-containing paired-end reads apiece. MiXCR was run by TCRdb on the 5' RACE reads, yielding one entry per CDR3 protein. The sample lists around 800,000 distinct CDR3 sequences, more than 40% occurring once.

Sequenced material: blood. The chain combines TRBV7-9 with TRBJ2-7; 9 bases align to TRBD2. This sequence originates from a man in his 60s in good health. The CDR3 protein is CASSLIAGALTYEQYF. DNA for the CDR3: TGTGCCAGCAGCTTAATAGCGGGGGCCCTGACCTACGAGCAGTACTTC.